A selection of T cell receptor beta chains follows, all from one sample in a study of cytomegalovirus exposure and HLA in healthy donors. Here immunoSEQ multiplex PCR was the method, and the copy in TCRdb shows in-frame clones only, minus some. In the table there are roughly 150,000 clones, 79% of which are singletons. Source material: PBMCs. These receptors were taken from a man between 40 and 49 years old in good health and CMV-seropositive. Both conserved end residues are part of each CDR3. D genes are given only for firm matches. Where a row states a size, it is once, few, many or the class of an expanded clone; other rows omit it.

.	TRBV6-1	15	.	TRBJ2-2	CASNPRLFNTGELFF	TGTGCCAGCAACCCTCGACTTTTCAACACCGGGGAGCTGTTTTTT
.	TRBV20-1	11	.	TRBJ1-2	CSARATFRFIF	TGCAGTGCTAGGGCCACCTTCCGCTTCATCTTC
TRBD2	TRBV11-2	17	.	TRBJ2-2	CASSLVRLAGGTGELFF	TGTGCCAGCAGCTTAGTCCGCCTAGCGGGAGGCACCGGGGAGCTGTTTTTT
TRBD1	TRBV19	15	.	TRBJ1-5	CASAQGTDSNQPQHF	TGTGCCAGTGCTCAGGGGACAGATAGCAATCAGCCCCAGCATTTT
TRBD2	TRBV6-6	16	.	TRBJ2-1	CASSGPGTSGISEQFF	TGTGCCAGCAGTGGGCCCGGGACTAGCGGGATAAGTGAGCAGTTCTTC
.	TRBV13	13	.	TRBJ1-2	CASSRRRAHGYTF	TGTGCCAGCAGCCGGCGCAGGGCTCATGGCTACACCTTC
TRBD2	TRBV7-6	18	.	TRBJ2-1	CASSPELAGGGSYNEQFF	TGTGCCAGCAGCCCCGAACTAGCGGGAGGGGGGTCCTACAATGAGCAGTTCTTC
TRBD1	TRBV6-1	15	.	TRBJ2-3	CASSEMGQGSDTQYF	TGTGCCAGCAGTGAAATGGGACAGGGATCAGATACGCAGTATTTT
.	TRBV27	13	.	TRBJ2-6	CASTISGANVLTF	TGTGCCAGCACCATCTCTGGGGCCAACGTCCTGACTTTC
TRBD2	TRBV10-3	16	.	TRBJ2-3	CAISVGLAGDTDTQYF	TGTGCCATCAGTGTGGGACTAGCGGGAGACACAGATACGCAGTATTTT
TRBD2	TRBV9	16	.	TRBJ2-5	CASSPLAGGPGKTQYF	TGTGCCAGCAGCCCGCTAGCGGGAGGGCCGGGGAAGACCCAGTACTTC
TRBD1	TRBV2	14	few	TRBJ1-1	CASSVTTGRTEAFF	TGTGCCAGCAGTGTAACGACAGGGAGGACTGAAGCTTTCTTT
.	TRBV7-7	13	.	TRBJ2-2	CASSSSGSGELFF	TGTGCTAGCAGCTCAAGCGGGTCCGGGGAGCTGTTTTTT
.	TRBV30	13	.	TRBJ1-4	CAWSPGAVEKLFF	TGTGCCTGGAGTCCTGGGGCTGTTGAAAAACTGTTTTTT
TRBD2	TRBV5-1	15	.	TRBJ2-7	CASTLVSGSPYEQYF	TGCGCCAGTACCCTAGTTAGCGGGTCCCCCTACGAGCAGTACTTC
TRBD1	TRBV19	14	few	TRBJ1-1	CASSKQGMNTEAFF	TGTGCCAGTAGTAAACAGGGGATGAACACTGAAGCTTTCTTT
.	TRBV10-3	13	.	TRBJ2-7	CAISERGTHEQYF	TGTGCCATCAGTGAACGGGGGACCCACGAGCAGTACTTC
.	TRBV11-3	13	once	TRBJ2-4	CASSLQGGNIQYF	TGTGCCAGCAGCTTGCAGGGTGGAAACATTCAGTACTTC
TRBD1	TRBV6-5	14	.	TRBJ1-2	CASSRTGGNYGYTF	TGTGCCAGCAGCCGGACAGGGGGGAACTATGGCTACACCTTC
.	TRBV28	13	.	TRBJ1-1	CASSFQGWTEAFF	TGTGCCAGCAGTTTTCAGGGTTGGACTGAAGCTTTCTTT
.	TRBV18	15	.	TRBJ2-7	CASSPGEGLGYEQYF	TGTGCCAGCTCACCCGGCGAGGGATTGGGGTACGAGCAGTACTTC
TRBD1	TRBV4-1	16	few	TRBJ2-6	CASSPQGAPGANVLTF	TGCGCCAGCAGCCCGCAGGGGGCCCCTGGGGCCAACGTCCTGACTTTC
.	TRBV5-8	12	.	TRBJ2-7	CASQGSSYEQYF	TGTGCCAGCCAAGGGAGCTCCTACGAGCAGTACTTC
.	TRBV19	13	once	TRBJ1-5	CASSWQVNQPQHF	TGTGCCAGTAGTTGGCAGGTAAACCAGCCCCAGCATTTT
.	TRBV2	13	.	TRBJ1-2	CASRAETGLGYTF	TGTGCCAGCAGGGCGGAAACGGGGTTAGGCTACACCTTC
TRBD2	TRBV7-2	15	.	TRBJ2-1	CASSLDGRAVDEQFF	TGTGCCAGCAGCTTAGACGGGAGGGCCGTCGATGAGCAGTTCTTC
TRBD1	TRBV7-9	15	.	TRBJ1-1	CASTRQTGENTEAFF	TGTGCCAGCACCCGACAGACAGGGGAGAACACTGAAGCTTTCTTT
TRBD2	TRBV11-1	17	.	TRBJ2-1	CASSYRSGLAGRNEQFF	TGTGCCAGCAGTTATAGATCGGGACTAGCGGGACGCAATGAGCAGTTCTTC
.	TRBV2	14	.	TRBJ2-7	CASSEAVRMYEQYF	TGTGCCAGCAGTGAAGCAGTCAGAATGTACGAGCAGTACTTC
.	TRBV6-6	13	few	TRBJ1-5	CASSWDTQQPQHF	TGTGCCAGCAGTTGGGACACCCAACAGCCCCAGCATTTT
.	TRBV10-3	17	.	TRBJ1-5	CAISDPRLGISNQPQHF	TGTGCCATCAGTGACCCCCGCCTGGGCATTAGCAATCAGCCCCAGCATTTT
TRBD2	TRBV6-6	14	.	TRBJ2-1	CASKGLAGVNEQFF	TGTGCCAGCAAGGGACTAGCGGGAGTAAATGAGCAGTTCTTC
.	TRBV19	16	.	TRBJ1-1	CASKRGGGQGNTEAFF	TGTGCCAGTAAACGAGGGGGTGGGCAGGGAAACACTGAAGCTTTCTTT
TRBD2	TRBV19	17	.	TRBJ2-3	CASSLGLAGGRTDTQYF	TGTGCCAGTAGTCTGGGACTAGCGGGAGGTAGAACAGATACGCAGTATTTT
TRBD2	TRBV7-3	17	.	TRBJ2-3	CASSLTLAGGPGDTQYF	TGTGCCAGCAGCTTAACGCTAGCGGGAGGGCCAGGGGATACGCAGTATTTT
TRBD2	TRBV10-2	13	.	TRBJ2-5	CASSGLAGETQYF	TGCGCCAGTTCCGGACTAGCGGGGGAGACCCAGTACTTC
.	TRBV30	16	.	TRBJ1-4	CAWSNPGFATNEKLFF	TGTGCCTGGAGTAATCCAGGCTTTGCAACTAATGAAAAACTGTTTTTT
TRBD1	TRBV5-1	14	.	TRBJ2-2	CASSLQGASGELFF	TGCGCCAGCAGCTTGCAGGGGGCTAGCGGGGAGCTGTTTTTT
.	TRBV5-5	11	.	TRBJ2-7	CASSGLREQYF	TGTGCCAGCTCAGGGCTAAGGGAGCAGTACTTC
.	TRBV5-1	15	.	TRBJ1-1	CASSLVEGEGTEAFF	TGCGCCAGCAGCTTGGTTGAGGGAGAAGGAACTGAAGCTTTCTTT
TRBD2	TRBV4-1	15	.	TRBJ2-7	CASSQVAGISYEQYF	TGCGCCAGCAGCCAAGTAGCGGGTATTTCCTACGAGCAGTACTTC
.	TRBV7-9	12	.	TRBJ2-7	CSSSPTIYEQYF	TGTTCCAGCAGCCCAACAATATACGAGCAGTACTTC
TRBD2	TRBV6-1	15	.	TRBJ2-7	CASSEGGTNTYEQYF	TGTGCCAGCAGTGAAGGAGGGACTAATACCTACGAGCAGTACTTC
TRBD1	TRBV6-1	15	.	TRBJ1-4	CASSQGGLANEKLFF	TGTGCCAGCAGTCAAGGGGGCCTGGCTAATGAAAAACTGTTTTTT
TRBD1	TRBV4-2	15	.	TRBJ2-7	CASSQGQGESYEQYF	TGTGCCAGCAGCCAGGGACAGGGCGAATCCTACGAGCAGTACTTC
TRBD2	TRBV6-5	15	.	TRBJ2-3	CASSRTSGGTDTQYF	TGTGCCAGCAGCAGGACTAGCGGAGGCACAGATACGCAGTATTTT
.	TRBV5-6	13	once	TRBJ1-2	CASSTTGQYGYTF	TGTGCCAGCAGCACAACAGGGCAGTATGGCTACACCTTC
TRBD1	TRBV10-1	14	.	TRBJ2-7	CASSGPGQAYEQYF	TGCGCCAGCAGTGGGCCGGGACAGGCCTACGAGCAGTACTTC
TRBD2	TRBV15	17	.	TRBJ2-3	CATSRDVLATFTDTQYF	TGTGCCACCAGCAGAGATGTACTAGCGACTTTCACAGATACGCAGTATTTT
.	TRBV19	14	.	TRBJ1-2	CASSIAVRDYGYTF	TGTGCCAGTAGTATAGCTGTCAGGGACTATGGCTACACCTTC
.	TRBV29-1	14	few	TRBJ2-1	CSALRRESYNEQFF	TGCAGCGCCCTTCGTCGCGAATCATACAATGAGCAGTTCTTC
.	TRBV30	13	.	TRBJ2-2	CAWSLVHTGELFF	TGTGCCTGGAGCCTAGTTCATACCGGGGAGCTGTTTTTT